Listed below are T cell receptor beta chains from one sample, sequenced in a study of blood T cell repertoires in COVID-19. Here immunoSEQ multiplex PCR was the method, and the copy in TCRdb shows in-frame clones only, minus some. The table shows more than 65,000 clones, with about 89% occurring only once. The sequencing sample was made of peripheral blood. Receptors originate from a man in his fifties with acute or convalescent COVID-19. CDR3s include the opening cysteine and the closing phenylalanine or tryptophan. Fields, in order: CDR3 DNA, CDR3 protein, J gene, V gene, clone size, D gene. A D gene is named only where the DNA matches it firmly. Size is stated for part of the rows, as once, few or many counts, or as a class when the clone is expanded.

DNA: TGTGCCAGCTCACCCGACGGGAGTAGAGGAGAGACCCAGTACTTC; CDR3: CASSPDGSRGETQYF; J: TRBJ2-5; V: TRBV18; size: -; D: -
DNA: TGTGCCAGCAGTCCGGGGACTTACAATGAGCAGTTCTTC; CDR3: CASSPGTYNEQFF; J: TRBJ2-1; V: TRBV27; size: -; D: -
DNA: TGTGCCAGCTCACCAACAGGGGATGAATATTCTGGAAACACCATATATTTT; CDR3: CASSPTGDEYSGNTIYF; J: TRBJ1-3; V: TRBV18; size: -; D: TRBD1
DNA: TGTGCCAGCAGTTACTCGAGGAGCTCTGGAAACACCATATATTTT; CDR3: CASSYSRSSGNTIYF; J: TRBJ1-3; V: TRBV6-6; size: -; D: -
DNA: TGCGCCAGCAGCCCCGGGGGGCCAGTTGTTGATTATGAGCAGTTCTTC; CDR3: CASSPGGPVVDYEQFF; J: TRBJ2-1; V: TRBV4-1; size: -; D: -
DNA: TGTGCCAGCAGCCGCACCGGGATAAACTCTGGAAACACCATATATTTT; CDR3: CASSRTGINSGNTIYF; J: TRBJ1-3; V: TRBV3-1/TRBV3-2; size: -; D: -
DNA: TGTGCCACCAGCACCGGGGTCCGGCCCACAGATACGCAGTATTTT; CDR3: CATSTGVRPTDTQYF; J: TRBJ2-3; V: TRBV15; size: -; D: -
DNA: TGTGCCAGTCAGGCCAGTCCCAATTCACCCCTCCACTTT; CDR3: CASQASPNSPLHF; J: TRBJ1-6; V: TRBV6-4; size: -; D: -
DNA: TGTGCCAGCAGCCCTCAGGGGGCGGGGGCCGGGGAGCTGTTTTTT; CDR3: CASSPQGAGAGELFF; J: TRBJ2-2; V: TRBV7-2; size: -; D: -
DNA: TGTGCCTGGGGGCTAGTAGGCTCTGGGGCCAACGTCCTGACTTTC; CDR3: CAWGLVGSGANVLTF; J: TRBJ2-6; V: TRBV30; size: -; D: -
DNA: TGTGCCAGCAGCAAAAGTCCGAGGGGAGGAGAGACCCAGTACTTC; CDR3: CASSKSPRGGETQYF; J: TRBJ2-5; V: TRBV21-1; size: -; D: -
DNA: TGTGCTAGTGGTTTGGTACAAGGCGGTGGGTTTGAGCAGTTCTTC; CDR3: CASGLVQGGGFEQFF; J: TRBJ2-1; V: TRBV12-5; size: -; D: -
DNA: TGCGCCAGCAGCACCGGGACTAGCGGGGGTACTCACACCGGGGAGCTGTTTTTT; CDR3: CASSTGTSGGTHTGELFF; J: TRBJ2-2; V: TRBV5-1; size: -; D: TRBD2
DNA: TGTGCCAGCAGCCGCGGGACCTTTAATGAAAAACTGTTTTTT; CDR3: CASSRGTFNEKLFF; J: TRBJ1-4; V: TRBV3-1/TRBV3-2; size: -; D: -
DNA: TGTGCCTGGAGTCGGAGGGACCACTCCTACGAGCAGTACTTC; CDR3: CAWSRRDHSYEQYF; J: TRBJ2-7; V: TRBV30; size: -; D: -
DNA: TGTGCCAGCAGCGTAGGCGGGACAGGACTAGCCTACGAGCAGTACTTC; CDR3: CASSVGGTGLAYEQYF; J: TRBJ2-7; V: TRBV9; size: -; D: -
DNA: TGTGCCAGCCGGATGACAGTGAACACTGAAGCTTTCTTT; CDR3: CASRMTVNTEAFF; J: TRBJ1-1; V: TRBV11-2; size: -; D: -
DNA: TGTGCCAGCAGCGTCCAGGGGAATGAAGCTTTCTTT; CDR3: CASSVQGNEAFF; J: TRBJ1-1; V: TRBV9; size: -; D: -
DNA: TGTGCCAGCAGTAACGTCGGCAGGGGAAACACCATATATTTT; CDR3: CASSNVGRGNTIYF; J: TRBJ1-3; V: TRBV25-1; size: -; D: -
DNA: TGTGCCAGCACCGGTACAGGGGTCAGAGGAGGCTACACCTTC; CDR3: CASTGTGVRGGYTF; J: TRBJ1-2; V: TRBV25-1; size: once; D: TRBD1
DNA: TGTGCCAGCAGCCCCAGCGGGGGCGCGCGCTACAATGAGCAGTTCTTC; CDR3: CASSPSGGARYNEQFF; J: TRBJ2-1; V: TRBV7-2; size: -; D: TRBD2
DNA: TGTGCCAGCAGCCAAGAGTTGTCAGGGGTGAATGGCTACACCTTC; CDR3: CASSQELSGVNGYTF; J: TRBJ1-2; V: TRBV3-1/TRBV3-2; size: -; D: -
DNA: TGTGCCAGCAGCTTAGACGTCTGGGGGCAAAATTCACCCCTCCACTTT; CDR3: CASSLDVWGQNSPLHF; J: TRBJ1-6; V: TRBV5-4; size: -; D: -
DNA: TGTGCCAGCAGAGACGGACAGGGGGTTCGGGGCTACACCTTC; CDR3: CASRDGQGVRGYTF; J: TRBJ1-2; V: TRBV5-4; size: -; D: TRBD1
DNA: TGTGCCAGCAGTCAACAGGAAGGGCTAGGCTACACCTTC; CDR3: CASSQQEGLGYTF; J: TRBJ1-2; V: TRBV12-3/TRBV12-4; size: -; D: -
DNA: TGCGCCAGCAGCCTCGATAGGGGCCCCTATGGCTACACCTTC; CDR3: CASSLDRGPYGYTF; J: TRBJ1-2; V: TRBV5-1; size: -; D: -
DNA: TGTGCCAGCAGCCCCGCGAACAGGGGGCGGCATGGCTACACCTTC; CDR3: CASSPANRGRHGYTF; J: TRBJ1-2; V: TRBV11-1; size: -; D: TRBD1
DNA: TGCGCCAGCAGCGAAGTTCAGACTCGAGATGGCTACACCTTC; CDR3: CASSEVQTRDGYTF; J: TRBJ1-2; V: TRBV5-1; size: -; D: -